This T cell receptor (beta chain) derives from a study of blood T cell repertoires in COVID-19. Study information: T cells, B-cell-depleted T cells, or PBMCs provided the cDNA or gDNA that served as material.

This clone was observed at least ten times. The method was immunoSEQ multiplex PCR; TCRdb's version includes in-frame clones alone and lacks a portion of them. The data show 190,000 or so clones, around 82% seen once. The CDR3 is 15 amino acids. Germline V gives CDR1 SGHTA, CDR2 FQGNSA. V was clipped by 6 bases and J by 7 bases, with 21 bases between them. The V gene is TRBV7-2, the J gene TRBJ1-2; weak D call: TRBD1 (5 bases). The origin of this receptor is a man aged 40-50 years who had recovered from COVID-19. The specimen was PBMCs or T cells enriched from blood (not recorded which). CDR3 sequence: CASSPQAGGWFGYTF. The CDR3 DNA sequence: TGTGCCAGCAGTCCCCAGGCGGGGGGTTGGTTTGGCTACACCTTC.